Listed below are T cell receptor beta chains from one sample, sequenced in a study of blood T cell repertoires in COVID-19. Clones were sequenced by immunoSEQ multiplex PCR, and TCRdb holds only the in-frame ones, with some missing. Here the sample spans 34,000 or so clones, 90% to 95% being singletons. The sample taken for sequencing was peripheral blood. These receptors all stem from a man in his 60s with active or convalescent COVID-19. The CDR3 runs from the conserved cysteine through the conserved F or W. D genes are given only for firm matches. Some rows have no size entry. The others give once, few or many, or a class for an expanded clone.

v_call: TRBV5-1; d_call: NA; j_call: TRBJ1-6; clone_size: few; cdr3_aa: CASSLLPGYNSPLHF; cdr3_nt: TGCGCCAGCAGCTTGCTTCCAGGTTATAATTCACCCCTCCACTTT
v_call: TRBV7-2; d_call: NA; j_call: TRBJ2-7; clone_size: NA; cdr3_aa: CASSLRDWTSYEQYF; cdr3_nt: TGTGCCAGCAGCCTTCGGGACTGGACGTCCTACGAGCAGTACTTC
v_call: TRBV19; d_call: NA; j_call: TRBJ2-3; clone_size: NA; cdr3_aa: CASTATRADTQYF; cdr3_nt: TGTGCCAGTACAGCCACCAGGGCAGATACGCAGTATTTT
v_call: TRBV5-1; d_call: NA; j_call: TRBJ1-6; clone_size: NA; cdr3_aa: CASSLGSYNSPLHF; cdr3_nt: TGCGCCAGCAGTCTCGGCTCCTATAATTCACCCCTCCACTTT
v_call: TRBV7-8; d_call: TRBD2; j_call: TRBJ2-7; clone_size: medium-sized; cdr3_aa: CASSWAGVHEQYF; cdr3_nt: TGTGCCAGCAGCTGGGCGGGGGTCCACGAGCAGTACTTC
v_call: TRBV19; d_call: TRBD2; j_call: TRBJ2-3; clone_size: NA; cdr3_aa: CASSIHETGTSGREAADTQYF; cdr3_nt: TGTGCCAGTAGTATACATGAAACTGGGACTAGCGGGAGAGAGGCGGCAGATACGCAGTATTTT
v_call: TRBV7-3; d_call: NA; j_call: TRBJ2-1; clone_size: NA; cdr3_aa: CASSLGTSNEQFF; cdr3_nt: TGTGCCAGCAGCTTAGGGACTTCCAATGAGCAGTTCTTC
v_call: TRBV10-2; d_call: TRBD2; j_call: TRBJ2-7; clone_size: NA; cdr3_aa: CASRAGGTYEQYF; cdr3_nt: TGCGCCAGCAGGGCGGGGGGTACCTACGAGCAGTACTTC
v_call: TRBV9; d_call: TRBD1; j_call: TRBJ1-1; clone_size: NA; cdr3_aa: CASSSQGQAAEAFF; cdr3_nt: TGTGCCAGCAGCTCCCAAGGACAGGCTGCTGAAGCTTTCTTT
v_call: TRBV7-9; d_call: NA; j_call: TRBJ1-3; clone_size: NA; cdr3_aa: CASSLASGSSGNTIYF; cdr3_nt: TGTGCCAGCAGCTTAGCTTCCGGTAGCTCTGGAAACACCATATATTTT
v_call: TRBV27; d_call: NA; j_call: TRBJ2-1; clone_size: NA; cdr3_aa: CASSLYGRTGGNEQFF; cdr3_nt: TGTGCCAGCAGTTTATATGGACGGACAGGAGGGAATGAGCAGTTCTTC
v_call: TRBV25-1; d_call: NA; j_call: TRBJ2-5; clone_size: NA; cdr3_aa: CASSLLGQQETQYF; cdr3_nt: TGTGCCAGCAGCCTGTTGGGGCAGCAAGAGACCCAGTACTTC
v_call: TRBV4-3; d_call: TRBD1; j_call: TRBJ2-1; clone_size: NA; cdr3_aa: CASSQDLDRAGWYNEQFF; cdr3_nt: TGCGCCAGCAGCCAAGATTTGGACAGGGCCGGTTGGTACAATGAGCAGTTCTTC
v_call: TRBV7-3; d_call: TRBD1; j_call: TRBJ1-6; clone_size: NA; cdr3_aa: CASGTGNSPLHF; cdr3_nt: TGTGCCAGCGGGACAGGGAATTCACCCCTCCACTTT
v_call: TRBV28; d_call: NA; j_call: TRBJ1-2; clone_size: NA; cdr3_aa: CASSPYRDGYGYTF; cdr3_nt: TGTGCCAGCAGTCCTTACAGGGATGGCTATGGCTACACCTTC
v_call: TRBV7-9; d_call: NA; j_call: TRBJ1-4; clone_size: NA; cdr3_aa: CASSLVGTSNEKLFF; cdr3_nt: TGTGCCAGCAGCTTAGTGGGGACATCTAATGAAAAACTGTTTTTT
v_call: TRBV5-6; d_call: NA; j_call: TRBJ1-5; clone_size: once; cdr3_aa: CASSFWGAGPQPQHF; cdr3_nt: TGTGCCAGCAGCTTTTGGGGAGCGGGGCCTCAGCCCCAGCATTTT
v_call: TRBV28; d_call: NA; j_call: TRBJ2-7; clone_size: NA; cdr3_aa: CASSFQNYEQYF; cdr3_nt: TGTGCCAGCAGTTTTCAGAACTACGAGCAGTACTTC
v_call: TRBV9; d_call: NA; j_call: TRBJ2-7; clone_size: once; cdr3_aa: CASSASSAAYEQYF; cdr3_nt: TGTGCCAGCAGCGCTTCTAGCGCTGCCTACGAGCAGTACTTC
v_call: TRBV6-5; d_call: NA; j_call: TRBJ1-6; clone_size: NA; cdr3_aa: CATDRGGGNSPLHF; cdr3_nt: TGTGCCACCGACCGGGGGGGAGGTAATTCACCCCTCCACTTT
v_call: TRBV9; d_call: NA; j_call: TRBJ1-2; clone_size: once; cdr3_aa: CASSVGAEDGYGYTF; cdr3_nt: TGTGCCAGCAGCGTAGGAGCGGAGGACGGCTATGGCTACACCTTC
v_call: TRBV19; d_call: NA; j_call: TRBJ2-7; clone_size: NA; cdr3_aa: CASRTAGGHEQYF; cdr3_nt: TGTGCCAGTAGAACAGCGGGCGGCCACGAGCAGTACTTC
v_call: TRBV6-2/TRBV6-3; d_call: NA; j_call: TRBJ1-1; clone_size: NA; cdr3_aa: CASSPRRGRGLITEAFF; cdr3_nt: TGTGCCAGCAGTCCCCGGCGGGGGAGAGGCTTGATCACTGAAGCTTTCTTT
v_call: TRBV5-1; d_call: TRBD2; j_call: TRBJ2-4; clone_size: NA; cdr3_aa: CASSTGTSFSIAKNIQYF; cdr3_nt: TGCGCCAGCAGCACCGGGACTAGCTTCTCGATAGCCAAAAACATTCAGTACTTC
v_call: TRBV3-1/TRBV3-2; d_call: NA; j_call: TRBJ1-3; clone_size: once; cdr3_aa: CASSPLRISGNTIYF; cdr3_nt: TGTGCCAGCAGTCCCCTACGAATATCTGGAAACACCATATATTTT
v_call: TRBV2; d_call: NA; j_call: TRBJ2-6; clone_size: NA; cdr3_aa: CASNAGVSSWANVLTF; cdr3_nt: TGTGCCAGCAATGCAGGGGTTTCTTCATGGGCCAACGTCCTGACTTTC
v_call: TRBV4-3; d_call: NA; j_call: TRBJ2-3; clone_size: NA; cdr3_aa: CASSQDRSSDTQYF; cdr3_nt: TGCGCCAGCAGCCAAGATCGGTCCTCAGATACGCAGTATTTT
v_call: TRBV10-2; d_call: TRBD1; j_call: TRBJ2-3; clone_size: NA; cdr3_aa: CASSDPTRDRGNTQYF; cdr3_nt: TGCGCCAGCAGTGACCCGACCCGGGACAGGGGAAATACGCAGTATTTT
v_call: TRBV2; d_call: NA; j_call: TRBJ1-3; clone_size: NA; cdr3_aa: CASSAGTLNTIYF; cdr3_nt: TGTGCCAGCAGTGCCGGGACATTAAACACCATATATTTT
v_call: TRBV27; d_call: TRBD1; j_call: TRBJ2-2; clone_size: NA; cdr3_aa: CASSPPGTGAFTNTGELFF; cdr3_nt: TGTGCCAGCAGTCCCCCCGGGACAGGGGCCTTCACGAACACCGGGGAGCTGTTTTTT
v_call: TRBV6-5; d_call: NA; j_call: TRBJ2-3; clone_size: NA; cdr3_aa: CASSSSGASTDTQYF; cdr3_nt: TGTGCCAGCAGTAGCAGTGGGGCTAGCACAGATACGCAGTATTTT
v_call: TRBV6-5; d_call: NA; j_call: TRBJ1-2; clone_size: NA; cdr3_aa: CASTLGRGGGYTF; cdr3_nt: TGTGCCAGCACCCTCGGCAGGGGCGGTGGCTACACCTTC
v_call: TRBV5-1; d_call: TRBD1; j_call: TRBJ2-7; clone_size: NA; cdr3_aa: CASSGGTAYEQYF; cdr3_nt: TGCGCCAGCAGCGGTGGGACAGCCTACGAGCAGTACTTC
v_call: TRBV27; d_call: TRBD1; j_call: TRBJ1-6; clone_size: NA; cdr3_aa: CASSDRGLSPLHF; cdr3_nt: TGTGCCAGCAGTGACAGGGGGCTTTCACCCCTCCACTTT
v_call: TRBV2; d_call: TRBD2; j_call: TRBJ2-7; clone_size: NA; cdr3_aa: CASSPGRTSYEQYF; cdr3_nt: TGTGCCAGCAGTCCCGGGAGGACCTCCTACGAGCAGTACTTC
v_call: TRBV5-4; d_call: NA; j_call: TRBJ2-2; clone_size: NA; cdr3_aa: CASSLGPGKELFF; cdr3_nt: TGTGCCAGCAGTCTAGGGCCGGGGAAGGAGCTGTTTTTT
v_call: TRBV29-1; d_call: TRBD2; j_call: TRBJ2-1; clone_size: NA; cdr3_aa: CSGARREGSEQFF; cdr3_nt: TGCAGCGGGGCGAGGCGGGAGGGATCTGAGCAGTTCTTC
v_call: TRBV28; d_call: NA; j_call: TRBJ2-5; clone_size: NA; cdr3_aa: CASLDGGVETQYF; cdr3_nt: TGTGCCAGCCTGGACGGGGGAGTGGAGACCCAGTACTTC
v_call: TRBV9; d_call: TRBD1; j_call: TRBJ2-5; clone_size: NA; cdr3_aa: CASSASGQGVVGTQYF; cdr3_nt: TGTGCCAGCAGCGCGTCGGGACAGGGGGTTGTTGGGACCCAGTACTTC
v_call: TRBV24-1; d_call: NA; j_call: TRBJ2-1; clone_size: NA; cdr3_aa: CATSDFPSNEQFF; cdr3_nt: TGTGCCACCAGTGATTTCCCCTCCAATGAGCAGTTCTTC
v_call: TRBV9; d_call: NA; j_call: TRBJ2-7; clone_size: NA; cdr3_aa: CASSVAPEGSYEQYF; cdr3_nt: TGTGCCAGCAGCGTAGCTCCAGAGGGCTCCTACGAGCAGTACTTC
v_call: TRBV15; d_call: TRBD1; j_call: TRBJ1-2; clone_size: NA; cdr3_aa: CATSREARQGAGGYTF; cdr3_nt: TGTGCCACCAGCAGAGAAGCCAGACAGGGGGCAGGGGGCTACACCTTC
v_call: TRBV19; d_call: NA; j_call: TRBJ1-5; clone_size: NA; cdr3_aa: CASSIRNRAGANQPQHF; cdr3_nt: TGTGCCAGTAGTATACGAAACAGGGCGGGCGCTAATCAGCCCCAGCATTTT
v_call: TRBV5-1; d_call: NA; j_call: TRBJ1-3; clone_size: once; cdr3_aa: CASTGGGAGNTIYF; cdr3_nt: TGCGCCAGCACCGGCGGGGGAGCTGGAAACACCATATATTTT
v_call: TRBV10-1; d_call: NA; j_call: TRBJ1-1; clone_size: NA; cdr3_aa: CASSESGGANTEAFF; cdr3_nt: TGCGCCAGCAGTGAGTCTGGGGGGGCAAACACTGAAGCTTTCTTT
v_call: TRBV19; d_call: NA; j_call: TRBJ1-1; clone_size: few; cdr3_aa: CASSVSPRGNTEAFF; cdr3_nt: TGTGCCAGTAGTGTTAGCCCTAGGGGGAACACTGAAGCTTTCTTT
v_call: TRBV5-1; d_call: TRBD2; j_call: TRBJ2-3; clone_size: NA; cdr3_aa: CASSDLTSGSMADTQYF; cdr3_nt: TGCGCCAGCAGCGACTTGACTAGCGGGAGTATGGCAGATACGCAGTATTTT
v_call: TRBV19; d_call: NA; j_call: TRBJ2-3; clone_size: NA; cdr3_aa: CASRVGRTDTQYF; cdr3_nt: TGTGCCAGTAGGGTGGGCCGCACAGATACGCAGTATTTT
v_call: TRBV7-9; d_call: NA; j_call: TRBJ1-4; clone_size: NA; cdr3_aa: CASSFTERTNEKLFF; cdr3_nt: TGTGCCAGCAGCTTCACGGAGAGGACTAATGAAAAACTGTTTTTT
v_call: TRBV4-1; d_call: NA; j_call: TRBJ1-6; clone_size: NA; cdr3_aa: CASSSNRDNSPLHF; cdr3_nt: TGCGCCAGCTCCTCAAACAGGGATAATTCACCCCTCCACTTT
v_call: TRBV6-1; d_call: NA; j_call: TRBJ1-1; clone_size: NA; cdr3_aa: CASSETREIGAFF; cdr3_nt: TGTGCCAGCAGTGAAACAAGGGAGATTGGAGCTTTCTTT
v_call: TRBV5-4; d_call: TRBD1; j_call: TRBJ1-2; clone_size: NA; cdr3_aa: CASSRGRTGKDYGYTF; cdr3_nt: TGTGCCAGCAGCCGAGGCCGGACAGGGAAAGACTATGGCTACACCTTC
v_call: TRBV28; d_call: NA; j_call: TRBJ1-1; clone_size: NA; cdr3_aa: CASRSRSEAFF; cdr3_nt: TGTGCCAGCAGGTCGCGGTCGGAAGCTTTCTTT
v_call: TRBV7-3; d_call: TRBD2; j_call: TRBJ2-1; clone_size: NA; cdr3_aa: CASSFGGSFGNEQFF; cdr3_nt: TGTGCCAGCAGCTTCGGCGGGAGTTTTGGGAATGAGCAGTTCTTC
v_call: TRBV11-2; d_call: NA; j_call: TRBJ1-2; clone_size: NA; cdr3_aa: CASSLAQGRGYTF; cdr3_nt: TGTGCCAGCAGCTTGGCGCAGGGTCGTGGCTACACCTTC
v_call: TRBV4-1; d_call: TRBD2; j_call: TRBJ2-1; clone_size: NA; cdr3_aa: CASSQTGLAGGPRQFF; cdr3_nt: TGCGCCAGCAGCCAAACCGGACTAGCGGGGGGGCCTCGTCAGTTCTTC
v_call: TRBV18; d_call: TRBD1; j_call: TRBJ2-7; clone_size: once; cdr3_aa: CASSPVGQAYEQYF; cdr3_nt: TGTGCCAGCTCCCCGGTTGGACAGGCCTACGAGCAGTACTTC
v_call: TRBV16; d_call: NA; j_call: TRBJ1-2; clone_size: NA; cdr3_aa: CASSQTDTNYGYTF; cdr3_nt: TGTGCCAGCAGCCAGACAGACACTAACTATGGCTACACCTTC
v_call: TRBV27; d_call: NA; j_call: TRBJ1-5; clone_size: NA; cdr3_aa: CASSFSRVAHSNQPQHF; cdr3_nt: TGTGCCAGCAGTTTCAGCAGGGTTGCGCATAGCAATCAGCCCCAGCATTTT